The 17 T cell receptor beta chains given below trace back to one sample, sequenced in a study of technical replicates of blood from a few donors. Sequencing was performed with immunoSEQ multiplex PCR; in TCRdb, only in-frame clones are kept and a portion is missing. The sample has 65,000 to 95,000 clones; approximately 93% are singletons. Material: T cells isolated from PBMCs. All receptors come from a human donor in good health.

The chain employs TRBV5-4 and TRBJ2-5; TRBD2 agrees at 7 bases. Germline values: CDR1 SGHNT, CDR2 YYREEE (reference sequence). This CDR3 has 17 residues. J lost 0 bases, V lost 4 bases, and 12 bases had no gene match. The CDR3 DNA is TGTGCCAGCAGCCGCAAAGGCGGGGGTTCGTACCAAGAGACCCAGTACTTC. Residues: CASSRKGGGSYQETQYF. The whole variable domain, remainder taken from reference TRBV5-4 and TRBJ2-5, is ETGVTQSPTHLIKTRGQQVTLRCSSQSGHNTVSWYQQALGQGPQFIFQYYREEENGRGNFPPRFSGLQFPNYSSELNVNALELDDSALYLCASSRKGGGSYQETQYFGPGTRLLVL.

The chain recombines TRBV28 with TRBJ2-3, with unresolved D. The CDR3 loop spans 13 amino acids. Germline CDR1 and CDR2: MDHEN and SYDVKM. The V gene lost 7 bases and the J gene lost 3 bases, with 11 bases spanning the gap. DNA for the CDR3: TGTGCCAGCAAGTCTCCCGGTACAGATACGCAGTATTTT. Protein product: CASKSPGTDTQYF.

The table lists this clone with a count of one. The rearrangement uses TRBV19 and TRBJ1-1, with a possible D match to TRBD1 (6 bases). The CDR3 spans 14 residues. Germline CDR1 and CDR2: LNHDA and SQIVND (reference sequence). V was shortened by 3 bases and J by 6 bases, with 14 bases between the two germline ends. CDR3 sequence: CASSIRGAGAEAFF. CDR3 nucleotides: TGTGCCAGTAGTATCAGGGGTGCGGGCGCTGAAGCTTTCTTT. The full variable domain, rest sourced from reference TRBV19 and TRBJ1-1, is DGGITQSPKYLFRKEGQNVTLSCEQNLNHDAMYWYRQDPGQGLRLIYYSQIVNDFQKGDIAEGYSVSREKKESFPLTVTSAQKNPTAFYLCASSIRGAGAEAFFGQGTRLTVV.

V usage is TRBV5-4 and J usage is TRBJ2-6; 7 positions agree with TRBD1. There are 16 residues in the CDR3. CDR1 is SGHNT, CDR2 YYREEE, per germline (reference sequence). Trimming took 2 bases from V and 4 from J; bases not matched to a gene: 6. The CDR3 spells CASSLNRGAGANVLTF. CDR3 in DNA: TGTGCCAGCAGCTTAAACAGGGGCGCCGGGGCCAACGTCCTGACTTTC.

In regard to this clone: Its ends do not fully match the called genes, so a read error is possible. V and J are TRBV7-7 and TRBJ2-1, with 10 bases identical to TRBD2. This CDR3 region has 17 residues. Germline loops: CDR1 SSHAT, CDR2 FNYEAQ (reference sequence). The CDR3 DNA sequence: TGTGCTAGCAGCCACCTCCCAAGCGGGGGGGCATACAATGAGCAGTTCTTC. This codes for CASSHLPSGGAYNEQFF.

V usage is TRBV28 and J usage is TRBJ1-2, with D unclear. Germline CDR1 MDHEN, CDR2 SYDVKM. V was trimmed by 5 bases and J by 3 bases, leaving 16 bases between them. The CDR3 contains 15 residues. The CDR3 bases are TGTGCCAGCAGTCACAACGAGGATACCGACTATGGCTACACCTTC. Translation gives CASSHNEDTDYGYTF.

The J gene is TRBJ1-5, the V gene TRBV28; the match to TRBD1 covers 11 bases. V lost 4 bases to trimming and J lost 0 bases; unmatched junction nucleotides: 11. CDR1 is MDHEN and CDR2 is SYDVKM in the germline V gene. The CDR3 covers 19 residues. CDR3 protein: CASSSTWTGGTYSNQPQHF. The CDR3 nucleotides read TGTGCCAGCAGTTCGACCTGGACAGGGGGCACCTATAGCAATCAGCCCCAGCATTTT.

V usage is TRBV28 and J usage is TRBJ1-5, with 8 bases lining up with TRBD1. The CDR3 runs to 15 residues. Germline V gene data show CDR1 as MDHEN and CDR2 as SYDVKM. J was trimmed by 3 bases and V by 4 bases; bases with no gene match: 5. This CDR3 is CASSSQDRANQPQHF. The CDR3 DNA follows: TGTGCCAGCAGTTCCCAGGACAGGGCCAATCAGCCCCAGCATTTT.

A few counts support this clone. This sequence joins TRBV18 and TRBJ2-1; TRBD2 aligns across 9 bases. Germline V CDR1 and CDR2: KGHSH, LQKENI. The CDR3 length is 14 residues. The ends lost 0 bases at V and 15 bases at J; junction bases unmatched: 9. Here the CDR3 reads CASSPPEPSGKVFF. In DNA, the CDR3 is TGTGCCAGCTCACCACCGGAGCCTAGCGGGAAGGTGTTCTTC.

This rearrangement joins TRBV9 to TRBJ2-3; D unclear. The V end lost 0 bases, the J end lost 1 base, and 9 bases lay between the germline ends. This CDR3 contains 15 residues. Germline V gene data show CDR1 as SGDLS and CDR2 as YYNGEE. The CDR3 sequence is CASSVGSLRTDTQYF. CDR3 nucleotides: TGTGCCAGCAGCGTAGGGTCACTCCGCACAGATACGCAGTATTTT.

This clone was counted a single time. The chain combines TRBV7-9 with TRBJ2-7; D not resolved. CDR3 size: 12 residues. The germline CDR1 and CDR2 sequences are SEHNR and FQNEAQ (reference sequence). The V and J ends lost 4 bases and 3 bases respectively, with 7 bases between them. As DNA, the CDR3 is TGTGCCAGCAGCTCAACGAGCTACGAGCAGTACTTC. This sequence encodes CASSSTSYEQYF.

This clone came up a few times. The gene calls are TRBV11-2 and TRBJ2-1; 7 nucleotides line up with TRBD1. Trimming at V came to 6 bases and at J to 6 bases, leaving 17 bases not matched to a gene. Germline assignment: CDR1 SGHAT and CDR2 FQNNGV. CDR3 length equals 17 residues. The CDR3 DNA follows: TGTGCCAGCAGAACGACCTCCACCTGGACAGGCGCCAATGAGCAGTTCTTC. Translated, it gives CASRTTSTWTGANEQFF.

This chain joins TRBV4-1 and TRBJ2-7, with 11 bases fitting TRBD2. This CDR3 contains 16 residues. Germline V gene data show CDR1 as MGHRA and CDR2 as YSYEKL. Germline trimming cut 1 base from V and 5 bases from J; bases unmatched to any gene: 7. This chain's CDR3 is CASSQATSGSVHEQYF. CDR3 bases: TGCGCCAGCAGCCAAGCTACTAGCGGGAGCGTCCACGAGCAGTACTTC.

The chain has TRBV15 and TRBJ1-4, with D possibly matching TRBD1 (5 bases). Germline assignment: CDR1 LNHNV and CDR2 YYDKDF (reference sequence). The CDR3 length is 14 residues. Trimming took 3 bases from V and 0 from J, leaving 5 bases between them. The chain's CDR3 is CATSRTATNEKLFF. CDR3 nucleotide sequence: TGTGCCACCAGCAGGACAGCAACTAATGAAAAACTGTTTTTT.

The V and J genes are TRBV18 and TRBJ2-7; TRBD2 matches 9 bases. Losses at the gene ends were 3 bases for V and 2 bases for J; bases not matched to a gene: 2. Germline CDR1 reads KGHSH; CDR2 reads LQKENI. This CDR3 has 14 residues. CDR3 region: CASSPTSGTYEQYF. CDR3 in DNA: TGTGCCAGCTCACCGACTAGCGGAACCTACGAGCAGTACTTC.

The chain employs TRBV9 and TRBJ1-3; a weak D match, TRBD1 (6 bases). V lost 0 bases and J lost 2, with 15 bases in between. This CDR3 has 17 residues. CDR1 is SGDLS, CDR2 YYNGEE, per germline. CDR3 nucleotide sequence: TGTGCCAGCAGCGTAGCGCAGGGGCCGGGTGCTGGAAACACCATATATTTT. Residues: CASSVAQGPGAGNTIYF.

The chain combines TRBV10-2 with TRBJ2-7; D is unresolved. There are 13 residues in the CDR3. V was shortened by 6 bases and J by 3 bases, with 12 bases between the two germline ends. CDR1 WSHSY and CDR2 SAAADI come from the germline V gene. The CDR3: CASSPARLYEQYF. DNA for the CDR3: TGCGCCAGCAGCCCCGCCAGGCTCTACGAGCAGTACTTC.